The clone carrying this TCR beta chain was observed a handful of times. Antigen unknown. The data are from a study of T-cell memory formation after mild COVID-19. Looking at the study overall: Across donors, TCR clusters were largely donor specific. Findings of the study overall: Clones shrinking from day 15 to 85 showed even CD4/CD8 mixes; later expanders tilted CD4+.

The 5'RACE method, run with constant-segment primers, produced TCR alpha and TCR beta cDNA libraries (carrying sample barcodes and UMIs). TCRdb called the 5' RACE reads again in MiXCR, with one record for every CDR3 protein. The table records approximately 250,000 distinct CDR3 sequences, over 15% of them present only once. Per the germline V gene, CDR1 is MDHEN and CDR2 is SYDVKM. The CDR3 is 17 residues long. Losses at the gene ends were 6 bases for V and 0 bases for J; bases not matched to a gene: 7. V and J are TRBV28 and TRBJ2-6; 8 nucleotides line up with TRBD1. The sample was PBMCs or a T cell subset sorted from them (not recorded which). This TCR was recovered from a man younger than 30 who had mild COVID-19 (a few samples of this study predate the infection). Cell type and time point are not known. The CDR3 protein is CASRSGQGFSGANVLTF. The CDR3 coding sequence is TGTGCCAGCAGGTCCGGACAGGGATTCTCTGGGGCCAACGTCCTGACTTTC.